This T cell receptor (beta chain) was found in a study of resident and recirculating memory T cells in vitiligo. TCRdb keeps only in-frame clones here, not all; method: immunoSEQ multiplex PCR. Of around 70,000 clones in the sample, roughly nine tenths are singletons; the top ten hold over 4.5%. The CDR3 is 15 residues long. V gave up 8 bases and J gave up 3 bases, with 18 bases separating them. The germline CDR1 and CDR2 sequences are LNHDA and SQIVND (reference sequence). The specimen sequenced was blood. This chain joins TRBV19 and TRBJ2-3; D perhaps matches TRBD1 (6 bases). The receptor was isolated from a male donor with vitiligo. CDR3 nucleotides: TGTGCCAGTGGGCAGGGGACGCGGGCTACAGATACGCAGTATTTT. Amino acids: CASGQGTRATDTQYF.